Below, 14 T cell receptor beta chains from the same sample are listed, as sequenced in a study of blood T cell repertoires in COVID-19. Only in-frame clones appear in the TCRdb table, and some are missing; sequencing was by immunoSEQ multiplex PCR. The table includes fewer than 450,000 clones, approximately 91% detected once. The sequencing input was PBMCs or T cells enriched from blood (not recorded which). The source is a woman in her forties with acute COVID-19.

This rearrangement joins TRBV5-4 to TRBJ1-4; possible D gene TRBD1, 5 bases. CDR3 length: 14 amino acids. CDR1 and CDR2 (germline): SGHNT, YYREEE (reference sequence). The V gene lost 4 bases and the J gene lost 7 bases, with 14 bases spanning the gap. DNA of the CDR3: TGTGCCAGCAGCCCCAGGGCAGGAAGTGAAAAACTGTTTTTT. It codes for CASSPRAGSEKLFF.

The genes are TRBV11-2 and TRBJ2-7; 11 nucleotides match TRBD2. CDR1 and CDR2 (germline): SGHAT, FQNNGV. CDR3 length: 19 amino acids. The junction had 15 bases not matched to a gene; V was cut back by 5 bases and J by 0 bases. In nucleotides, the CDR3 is TGTGCCAGCAGCCAAAGAAGCATGACTAGCGGGGTGTTCTCCTACGAGCAGTACTTC. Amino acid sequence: CASSQRSMTSGVFSYEQYF.

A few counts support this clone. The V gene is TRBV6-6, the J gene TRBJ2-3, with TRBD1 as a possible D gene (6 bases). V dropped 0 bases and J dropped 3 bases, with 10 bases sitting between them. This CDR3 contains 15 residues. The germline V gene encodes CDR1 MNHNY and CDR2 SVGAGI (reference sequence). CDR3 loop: CASSYSHRVTDTQYF. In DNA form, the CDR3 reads TGTGCCAGCAGTTACTCCCACAGGGTGACAGATACGCAGTATTTT.

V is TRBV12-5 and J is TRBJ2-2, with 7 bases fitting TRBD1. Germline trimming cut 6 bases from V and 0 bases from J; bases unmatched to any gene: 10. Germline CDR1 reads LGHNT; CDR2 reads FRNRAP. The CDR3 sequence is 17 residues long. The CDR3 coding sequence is TGTGCTAGTGGCGGGGCCAAGGGGGCAGCGAACACCGGGGAGCTGTTTTTT. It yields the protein CASGGAKGAANTGELFF. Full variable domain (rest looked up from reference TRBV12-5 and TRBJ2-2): DARVTQTPRHKVTEMGQEVTMRCQPILGHNTVFWYRQTMMQGLELLAYFRNRAPLDDSGMPKDRFSAEMPDATLATLKIQPSEPRDSAVYFCASGGAKGAANTGELFFGEGSRLTVL.

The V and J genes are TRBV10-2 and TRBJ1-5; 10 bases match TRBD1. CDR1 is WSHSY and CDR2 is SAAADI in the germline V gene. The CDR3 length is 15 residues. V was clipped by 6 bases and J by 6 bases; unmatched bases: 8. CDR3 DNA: TGCGCCAGCAGCTCGACAGGGGGCGGGGGTCAGCCCCAGCATTTT. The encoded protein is CASSSTGGGGQPQHF.

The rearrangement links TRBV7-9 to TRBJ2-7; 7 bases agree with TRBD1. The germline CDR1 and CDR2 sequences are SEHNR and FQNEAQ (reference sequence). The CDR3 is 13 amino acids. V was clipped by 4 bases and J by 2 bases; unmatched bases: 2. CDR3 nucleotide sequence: TGTGCCAGCAGCTCGGGACAGACCTACGAGCAGTACTTC. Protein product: CASSSGQTYEQYF.

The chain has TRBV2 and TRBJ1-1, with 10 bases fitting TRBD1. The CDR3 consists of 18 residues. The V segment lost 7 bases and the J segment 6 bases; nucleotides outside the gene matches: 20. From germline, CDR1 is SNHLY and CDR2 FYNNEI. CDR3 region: CASTPVRGQGLMRAEAFF. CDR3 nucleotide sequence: TGTGCCAGCACACCAGTCAGGGGACAGGGGCTTATGAGGGCTGAAGCTTTCTTT.

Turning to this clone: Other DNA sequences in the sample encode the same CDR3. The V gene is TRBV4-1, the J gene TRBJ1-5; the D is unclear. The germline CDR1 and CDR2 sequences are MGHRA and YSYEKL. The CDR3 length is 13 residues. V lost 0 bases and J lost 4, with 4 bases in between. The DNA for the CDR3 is TGCGCCAGCAGCCAAGAGAGAAATCAGCCCCAGCATTTT. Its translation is CASSQERNQPQHF.

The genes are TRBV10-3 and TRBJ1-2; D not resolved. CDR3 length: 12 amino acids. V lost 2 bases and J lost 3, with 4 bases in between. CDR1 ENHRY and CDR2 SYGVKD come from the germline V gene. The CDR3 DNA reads TGTGCCATCAGTGAGCAGGACTATGGCTACACCTTC. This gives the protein CAISEQDYGYTF.

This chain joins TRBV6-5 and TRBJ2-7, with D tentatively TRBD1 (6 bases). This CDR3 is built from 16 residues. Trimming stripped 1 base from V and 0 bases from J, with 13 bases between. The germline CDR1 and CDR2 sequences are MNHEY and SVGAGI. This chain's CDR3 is CASSYYAGTNSYEQYF. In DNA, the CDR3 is TGTGCCAGCAGTTACTATGCCGGGACAAACTCCTACGAGCAGTACTTC.

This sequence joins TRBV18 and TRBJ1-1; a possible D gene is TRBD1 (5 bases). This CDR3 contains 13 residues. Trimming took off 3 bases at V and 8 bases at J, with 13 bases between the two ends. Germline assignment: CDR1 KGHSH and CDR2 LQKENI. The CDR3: CASSPGGEVEAFF. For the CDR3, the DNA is TGTGCCAGCTCACCGGGGGGAGAGGTCGAAGCTTTCTTT. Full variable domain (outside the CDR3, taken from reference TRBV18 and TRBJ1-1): NAGVMQNPRHLVRRRGQEARLRCSPMKGHSHVYWYRQLPEEGLKFMVYLQKENIIDESGMPKERFSAEFPKEGPSILRIQQVVRGDSAAYFCASSPGGEVEAFFGQGTRLTVV.

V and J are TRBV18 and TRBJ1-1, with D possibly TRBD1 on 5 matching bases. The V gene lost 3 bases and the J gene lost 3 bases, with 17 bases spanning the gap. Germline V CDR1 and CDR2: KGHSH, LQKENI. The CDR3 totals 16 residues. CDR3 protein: CASSPSWGTGDTEAFF. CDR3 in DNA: TGTGCCAGCTCACCTAGCTGGGGGACGGGGGACACTGAAGCTTTCTTT. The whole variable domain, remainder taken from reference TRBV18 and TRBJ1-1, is NAGVMQNPRHLVRRRGQEARLRCSPMKGHSHVYWYRQLPEEGLKFMVYLQKENIIDESGMPKERFSAEFPKEGPSILRIQQVVRGDSAAYFCASSPSWGTGDTEAFFGQGTRLTVV.

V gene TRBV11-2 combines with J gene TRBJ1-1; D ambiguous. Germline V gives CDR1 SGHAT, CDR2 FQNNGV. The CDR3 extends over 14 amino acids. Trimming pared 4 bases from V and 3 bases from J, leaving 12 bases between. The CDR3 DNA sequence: TGTGCCAGCAGCTCTAGCCCGCCCCACACTGAAGCTTTCTTT. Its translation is CASSSSPPHTEAFF. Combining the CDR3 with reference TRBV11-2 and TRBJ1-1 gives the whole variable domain EAGVAQSPRYKIIEKRQSVAFWCNPISGHATLYWYQQILGQGPKLLIQFQNNGVVDDSQLPKDRFSAERLKGVDSTLKIQPAKLEDSAVYLCASSSSPPHTEAFFGQGTRLTVV.

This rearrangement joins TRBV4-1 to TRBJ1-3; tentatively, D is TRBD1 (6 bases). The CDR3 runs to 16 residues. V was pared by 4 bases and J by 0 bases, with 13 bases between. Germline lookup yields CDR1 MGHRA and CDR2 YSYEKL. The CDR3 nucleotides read TGCGCCAGCAGCCCGCGGGGGGCGATCTCTGGAAACACCATATATTTT. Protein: CASSPRGAISGNTIYF.